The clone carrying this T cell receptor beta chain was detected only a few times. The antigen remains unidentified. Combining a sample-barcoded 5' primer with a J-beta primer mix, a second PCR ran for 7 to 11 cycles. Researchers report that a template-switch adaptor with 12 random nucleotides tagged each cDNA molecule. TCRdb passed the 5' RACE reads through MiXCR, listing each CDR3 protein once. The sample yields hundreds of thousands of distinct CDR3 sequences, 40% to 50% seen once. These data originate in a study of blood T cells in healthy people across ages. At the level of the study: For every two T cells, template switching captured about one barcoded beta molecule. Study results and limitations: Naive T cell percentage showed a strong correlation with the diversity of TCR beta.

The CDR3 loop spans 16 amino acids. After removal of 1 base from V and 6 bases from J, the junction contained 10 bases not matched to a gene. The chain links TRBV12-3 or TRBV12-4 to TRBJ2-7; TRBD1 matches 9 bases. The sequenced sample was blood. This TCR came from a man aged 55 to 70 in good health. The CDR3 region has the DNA TGTGCCAGCAGTTTAGATGGGACAGGGACCTCCGGCGAGCAGTACTTC. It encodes CASSLDGTGTSGEQYF.